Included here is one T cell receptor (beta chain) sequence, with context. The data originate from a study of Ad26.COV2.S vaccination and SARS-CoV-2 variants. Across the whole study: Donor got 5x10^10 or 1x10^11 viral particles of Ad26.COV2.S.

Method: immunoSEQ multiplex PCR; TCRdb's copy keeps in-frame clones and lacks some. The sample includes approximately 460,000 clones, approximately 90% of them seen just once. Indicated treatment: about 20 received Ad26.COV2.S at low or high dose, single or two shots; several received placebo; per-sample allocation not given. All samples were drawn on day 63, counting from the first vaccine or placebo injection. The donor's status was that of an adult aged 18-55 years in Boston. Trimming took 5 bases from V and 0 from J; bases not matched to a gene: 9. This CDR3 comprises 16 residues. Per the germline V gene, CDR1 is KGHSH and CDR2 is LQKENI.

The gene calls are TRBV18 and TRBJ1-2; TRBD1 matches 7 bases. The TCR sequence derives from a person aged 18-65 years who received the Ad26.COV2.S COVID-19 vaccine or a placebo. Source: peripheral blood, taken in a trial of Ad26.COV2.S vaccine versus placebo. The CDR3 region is CASSSQGGLSNYGYTF. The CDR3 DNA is TGTGCCAGCTCAAGCCAGGGGGGTTTGTCTAACTATGGCTACACCTTC.